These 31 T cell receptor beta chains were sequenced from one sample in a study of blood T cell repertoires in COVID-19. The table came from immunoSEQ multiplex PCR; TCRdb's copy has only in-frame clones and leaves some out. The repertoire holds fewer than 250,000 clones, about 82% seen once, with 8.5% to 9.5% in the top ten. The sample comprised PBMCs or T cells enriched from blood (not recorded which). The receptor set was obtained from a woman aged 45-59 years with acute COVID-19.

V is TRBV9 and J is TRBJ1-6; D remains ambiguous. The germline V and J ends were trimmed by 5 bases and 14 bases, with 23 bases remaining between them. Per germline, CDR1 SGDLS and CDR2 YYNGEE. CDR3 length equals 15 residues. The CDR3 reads CASRAGEFGSGSLHF. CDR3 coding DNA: TGTGCCAGCAGGGCCGGAGAATTCGGGAGCGGATCCCTCCACTTT.

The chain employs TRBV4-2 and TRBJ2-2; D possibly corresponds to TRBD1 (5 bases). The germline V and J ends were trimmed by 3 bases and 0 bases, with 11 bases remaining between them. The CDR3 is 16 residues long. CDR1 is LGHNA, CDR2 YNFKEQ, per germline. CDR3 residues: CASSHSTDSNTGELFF. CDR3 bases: TGTGCCAGCAGCCATTCGACAGATTCGAACACCGGGGAGCTGTTTTTT.

The CDR3 sequence is CASSLRQGMGYEQYF. The DNA for the CDR3 is TGTGCCAGCAGCTTACGGCAGGGGATGGGATACGAGCAGTACTTC. The J gene is TRBJ2-7, the V gene TRBV7-2; maybe TRBD1 (6 bases). The CDR3 totals 15 residues. CDR1 and CDR2 (germline): SGHTA, FQGNSA. The germline V and J ends were trimmed by 2 bases and 4 bases, with 15 bases remaining between them.

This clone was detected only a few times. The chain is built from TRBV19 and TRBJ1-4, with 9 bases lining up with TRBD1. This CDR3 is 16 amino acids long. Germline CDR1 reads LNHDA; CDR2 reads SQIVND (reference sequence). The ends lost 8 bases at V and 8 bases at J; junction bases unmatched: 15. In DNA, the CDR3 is TGTGCCAGTGAAGACTACCTGGGACAGGGTATGGAAAAACTGTTTTTT. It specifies CASEDYLGQGMEKLFF. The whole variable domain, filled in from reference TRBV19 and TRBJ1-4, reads DGGITQSPKYLFRKEGQNVTLSCEQNLNHDAMYWYRQDPGQGLRLIYYSQIVNDFQKGDIAEGYSVSREKKESFPLTVTSAQKNPTAFYLCASEDYLGQGMEKLFFGSGTQLSVL.

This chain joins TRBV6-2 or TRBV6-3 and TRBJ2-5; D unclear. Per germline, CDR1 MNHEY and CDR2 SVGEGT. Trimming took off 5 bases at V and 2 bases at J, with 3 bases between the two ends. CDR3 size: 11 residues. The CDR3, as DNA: TGTGCCAGCAGTCAACAAGAGACCCAGTACTTC. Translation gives CASSQQETQYF.

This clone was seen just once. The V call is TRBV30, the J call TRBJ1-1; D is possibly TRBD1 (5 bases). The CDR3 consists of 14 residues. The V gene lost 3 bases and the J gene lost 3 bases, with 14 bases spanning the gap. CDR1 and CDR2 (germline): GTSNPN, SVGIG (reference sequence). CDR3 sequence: CAWRRRDAYTEAFF. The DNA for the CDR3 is TGTGCCTGGAGACGCAGGGATGCGTACACTGAAGCTTTCTTT.

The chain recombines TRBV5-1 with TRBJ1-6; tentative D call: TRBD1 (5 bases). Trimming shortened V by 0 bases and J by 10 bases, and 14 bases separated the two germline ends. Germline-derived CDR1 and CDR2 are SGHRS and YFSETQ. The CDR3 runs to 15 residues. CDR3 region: CASSLGGQGGSPLHF. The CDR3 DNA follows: TGCGCCAGCAGCTTGGGTGGTCAGGGAGGCTCACCCCTCCACTTT.

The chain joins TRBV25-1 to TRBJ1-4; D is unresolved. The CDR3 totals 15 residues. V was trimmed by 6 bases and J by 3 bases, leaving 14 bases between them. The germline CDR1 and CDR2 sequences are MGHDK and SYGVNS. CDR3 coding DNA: TGTGCCAGCAGCGAAGCACAATTCCCTAATGAAAAACTGTTTTTT. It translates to CASSEAQFPNEKLFF.

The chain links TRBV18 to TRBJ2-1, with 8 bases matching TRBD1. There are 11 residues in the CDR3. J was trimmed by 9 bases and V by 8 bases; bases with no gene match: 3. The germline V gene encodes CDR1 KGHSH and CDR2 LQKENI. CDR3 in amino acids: CASRTGSEQFF. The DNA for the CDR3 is TGTGCCAGCCGGACAGGGAGTGAGCAGTTCTTC.

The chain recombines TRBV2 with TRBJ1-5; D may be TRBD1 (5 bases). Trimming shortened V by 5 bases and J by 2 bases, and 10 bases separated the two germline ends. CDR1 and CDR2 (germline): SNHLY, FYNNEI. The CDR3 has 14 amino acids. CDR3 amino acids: CASSQQERNQPQHF. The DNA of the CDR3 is TGTGCCAGCAGTCAACAGGAGCGCAATCAGCCCCAGCATTTT.

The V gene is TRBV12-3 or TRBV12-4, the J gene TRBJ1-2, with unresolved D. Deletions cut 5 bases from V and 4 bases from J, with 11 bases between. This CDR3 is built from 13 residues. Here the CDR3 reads CASSPSGSYGYTF. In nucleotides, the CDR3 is TGTGCCAGCAGTCCGTCCGGGTCCTATGGCTACACCTTC.

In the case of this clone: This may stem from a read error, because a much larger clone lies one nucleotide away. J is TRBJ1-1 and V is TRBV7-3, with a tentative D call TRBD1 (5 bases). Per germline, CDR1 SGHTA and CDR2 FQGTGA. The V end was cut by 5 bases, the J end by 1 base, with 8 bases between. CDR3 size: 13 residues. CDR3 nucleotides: TGTGCCAGCAGCGCGCAGGGGAACACTGAAGCTTTCTTT. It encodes CASSAQGNTEAFF.

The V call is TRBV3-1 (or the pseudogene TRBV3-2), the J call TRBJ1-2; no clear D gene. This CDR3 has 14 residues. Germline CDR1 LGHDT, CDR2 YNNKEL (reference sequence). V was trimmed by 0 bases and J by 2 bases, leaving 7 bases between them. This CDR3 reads CASSQDPMNYGYTF. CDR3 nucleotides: TGTGCCAGCAGCCAAGATCCCATGAACTATGGCTACACCTTC.

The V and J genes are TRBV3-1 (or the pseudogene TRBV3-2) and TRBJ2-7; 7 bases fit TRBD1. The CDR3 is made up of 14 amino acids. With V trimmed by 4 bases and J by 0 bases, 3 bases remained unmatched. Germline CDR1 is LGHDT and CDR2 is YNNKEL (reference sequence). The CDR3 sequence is CASSPTGISYEQYF. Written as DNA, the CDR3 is TGTGCCAGCAGCCCGACAGGGATCTCCTACGAGCAGTACTTC.

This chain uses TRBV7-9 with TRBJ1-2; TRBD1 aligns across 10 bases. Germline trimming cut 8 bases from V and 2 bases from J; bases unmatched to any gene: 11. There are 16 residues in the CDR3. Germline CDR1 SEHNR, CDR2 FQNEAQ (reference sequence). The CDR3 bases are TGTGCCAGCTCAGAGGTGGGGGACAGGGGAAACTATGGCTACACCTTC. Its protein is CASSEVGDRGNYGYTF.

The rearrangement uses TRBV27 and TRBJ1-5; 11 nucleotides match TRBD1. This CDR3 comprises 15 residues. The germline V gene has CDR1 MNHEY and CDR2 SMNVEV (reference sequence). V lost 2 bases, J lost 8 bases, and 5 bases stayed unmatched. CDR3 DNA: TGTGCCAGCAGTTTAGGGGACAGGGGGACGGAGCCCCAGCATTTT. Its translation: CASSLGDRGTEPQHF.

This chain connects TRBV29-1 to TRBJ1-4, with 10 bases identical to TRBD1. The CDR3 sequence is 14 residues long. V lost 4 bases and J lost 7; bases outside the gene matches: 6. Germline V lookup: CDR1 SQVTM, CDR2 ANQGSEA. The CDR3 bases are TGCAGCGTTGGCGGGGGACAGGGGAGTGAAAAACTGTTTTTT. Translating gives CSVGGGQGSEKLFF.

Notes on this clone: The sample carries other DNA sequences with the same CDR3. The CDR3 coding sequence is TGTGCCATCAGTGAATCGGGACAGGGTTACGAGCAGTACTTC. Protein: CAISESGQGYEQYF. The chain recombines TRBV10-3 with TRBJ2-7; TRBD1 matches 9 bases. From germline, CDR1 is ENHRY and CDR2 SYGVKD. The V gene end was trimmed by 3 bases and the J gene end by 4 bases; junction bases not matched to a gene: 4. The CDR3 consists of 14 residues.

CDR3 sequence reads: CAWSRRLAGALPNTGELFF. CDR3 nucleotides: TGTGCCTGGAGCCGACGACTAGCGGGGGCCCTCCCAAACACCGGGGAGCTGTTTTTT. The chain carries TRBV30 and TRBJ2-2; 12 bases align to TRBD2. The CDR3 is made up of 19 amino acids. J gave up 2 bases and V 3 bases, and 13 bases lay outside the gene matches. The V gene's germline CDR1 is GTSNPN and CDR2 SVGIG (reference sequence).

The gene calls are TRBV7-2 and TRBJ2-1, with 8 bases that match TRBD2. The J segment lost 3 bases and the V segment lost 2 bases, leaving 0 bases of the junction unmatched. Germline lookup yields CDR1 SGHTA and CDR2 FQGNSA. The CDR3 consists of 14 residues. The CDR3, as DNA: TGTGCCAGCAGCTTAACTAGCGGCTACAATGAGCAGTTCTTC. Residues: CASSLTSGYNEQFF.

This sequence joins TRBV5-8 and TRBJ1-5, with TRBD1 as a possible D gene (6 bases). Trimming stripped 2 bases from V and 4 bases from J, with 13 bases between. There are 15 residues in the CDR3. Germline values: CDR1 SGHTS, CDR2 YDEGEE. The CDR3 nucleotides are TGTGCCAGCAGCTTCCCTCCGGGACATAATCAGCCCCAGCATTTT. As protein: CASSFPPGHNQPQHF. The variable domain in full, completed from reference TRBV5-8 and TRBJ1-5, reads EAGVTQSPTHLIKTRGQQATLRCSPISGHTSVYWYQQALGLGLQFLLWYDEGEERNRGNFPPRFSGRQFPNYSSELNVNALELEDSALYLCASSFPPGHNQPQHFGDGTRLSIL.

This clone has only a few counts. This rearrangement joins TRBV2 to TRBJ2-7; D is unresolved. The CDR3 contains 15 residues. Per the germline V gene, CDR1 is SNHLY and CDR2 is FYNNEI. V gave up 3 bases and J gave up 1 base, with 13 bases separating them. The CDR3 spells CASSDSHSPSYEQYF. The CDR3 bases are TGTGCCAGCAGTGACAGTCATTCACCTTCCTACGAGCAGTACTTC. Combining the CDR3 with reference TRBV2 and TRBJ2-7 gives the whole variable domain EPEVTQTPSHQVTQMGQEVILRCVPISNHLYFYWYRQILGQKVEFLVSFYNNEISEKSEIFDDQFSVERPDGSNFTLKIRSTKLEDSAMYFCASSDSHSPSYEQYFGPGTRLTVT.

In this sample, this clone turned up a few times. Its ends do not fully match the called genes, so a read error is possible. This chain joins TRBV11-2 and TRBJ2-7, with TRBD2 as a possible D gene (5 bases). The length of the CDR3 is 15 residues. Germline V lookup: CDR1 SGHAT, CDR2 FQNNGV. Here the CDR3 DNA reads TGTGCCAGCAGTCTAAGGTCAGCGGCCTCCGACGAGCAGTACTTC. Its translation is CASSLRSAASDEQYF. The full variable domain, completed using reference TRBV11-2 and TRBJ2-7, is EAGVAQSPRYKIIEKRQSVAFWCNPISGHATLYWYQQILGQGPKLLIQFQNNGVVDDSQLPKDRFSAERLKGVDSTLKIQPAKLEDSAVYLCASSLRSAASDEQYFGPGTRLTVT.

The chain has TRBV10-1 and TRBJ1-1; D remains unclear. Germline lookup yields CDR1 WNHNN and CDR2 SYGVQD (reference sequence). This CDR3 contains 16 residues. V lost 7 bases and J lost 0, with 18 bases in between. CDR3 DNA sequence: TGCGCCAGCACTACCCCGTGCGGGGTAATGAACACTGAAGCTTTCTTT. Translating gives CASTTPCGVMNTEAFF.

CDR3 loop: CASSVGQGLGEQYF. The CDR3 DNA follows: TGTGCCAGCAGCGTAGGACAGGGTCTCGGCGAGCAGTACTTC. The chain has TRBV9 and TRBJ2-7; 7 bases align to TRBD1. J lost 6 bases, V lost 0 bases, and 6 bases had no gene match. The CDR3 is 14 amino acids. Per the germline V gene, CDR1 is SGDLS and CDR2 is YYNGEE.

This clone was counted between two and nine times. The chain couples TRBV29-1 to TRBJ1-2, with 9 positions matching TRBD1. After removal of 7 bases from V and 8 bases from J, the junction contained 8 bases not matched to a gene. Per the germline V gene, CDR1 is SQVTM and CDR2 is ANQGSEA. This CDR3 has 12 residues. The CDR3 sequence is CSAPGQGLGYTF. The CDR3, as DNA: TGCAGCGCGCCGGGACAGGGTCTAGGCTACACCTTC. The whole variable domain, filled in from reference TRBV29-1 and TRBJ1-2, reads SAVISQKPSRDICQRGTSLTIQCQVDSQVTMMFWYRQQPGQSLTLIATANQGSEATYESGFVIDKFPISRPNLTFSTLTVSNMSPEDSSIYLCSAPGQGLGYTFGSGTRLTVV.

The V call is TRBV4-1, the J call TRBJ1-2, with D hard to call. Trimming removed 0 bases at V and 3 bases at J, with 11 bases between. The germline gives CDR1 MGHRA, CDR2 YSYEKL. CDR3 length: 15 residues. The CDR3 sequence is CASSQDPGLDYGYTF. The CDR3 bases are TGCGCCAGCAGCCAAGATCCAGGCCTTGACTATGGCTACACCTTC.

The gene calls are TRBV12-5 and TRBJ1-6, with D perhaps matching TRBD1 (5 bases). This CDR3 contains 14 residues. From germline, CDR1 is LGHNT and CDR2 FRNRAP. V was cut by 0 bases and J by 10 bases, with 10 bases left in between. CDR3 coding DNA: TGTGCTAGTGGTTTGGTACAGGAGTCGTCACCCCTCCACTTT. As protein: CASGLVQESSPLHF.

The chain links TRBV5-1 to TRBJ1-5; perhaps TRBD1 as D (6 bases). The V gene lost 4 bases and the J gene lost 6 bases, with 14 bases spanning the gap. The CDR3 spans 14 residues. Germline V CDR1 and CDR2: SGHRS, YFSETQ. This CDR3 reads CASSAQGTGQPQHF. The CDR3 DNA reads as TGCGCCAGCAGCGCACAGGGTACGGGTCAGCCCCAGCATTTT.

The CDR3 protein is CASSLWGGEAFF. The CDR3 region has the DNA TGTGCCAGCAGTTTGTGGGGAGGGGAAGCTTTCTTT. The chain employs TRBV9 and TRBJ1-1; D remains unclear. CDR3 length: 12 residues. Trimming shortened V by 5 bases and J by 8 bases, and 13 bases separated the two germline ends. Germline V lookup: CDR1 SGDLS, CDR2 YYNGEE. The full variable domain, rest sourced from reference TRBV9 and TRBJ1-1, is DSGVTQTPKHLITATGQRVTLRCSPRSGDLSVYWYQQSLDQGLQFLIQYYNGEERAKGNILERFSAQQFPDLHSELNLSSLELGDSALYFCASSLWGGEAFFGQGTRLTVV.

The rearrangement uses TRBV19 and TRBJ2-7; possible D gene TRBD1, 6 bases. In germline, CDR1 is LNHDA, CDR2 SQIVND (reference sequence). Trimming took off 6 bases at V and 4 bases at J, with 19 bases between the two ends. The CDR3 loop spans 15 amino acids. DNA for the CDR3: TGTGCCAGTAGCTACCGGGACACCACTTCTTACGAGCAGTACTTC. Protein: CASSYRDTTSYEQYF.